Shown below are 16 T cell receptor beta chains from a single sample sequenced in a study of OX40 agonist ivuxolimab in advanced cancers. Repertoires were generated with immunoSEQ multiplex PCR, while TCRdb's copy carries only in-frame clones and drops some. This sample carries about 60,000 clones, 81% of them seen once, and the ten largest clones take roughly 1%. Source: CD4+ or CD8+ T cells sorted from blood, taken in a trial of the OX40 agonist ivuxolimab. Source of these receptors: an adult with an advanced solid tumor such as melanoma, head and neck, liver or kidney cancer.

CDR3 in DNA: TGTGCCAGCAGCTTTGGTACAGGGGGCTCGGGTCAGCCCCAGCATTTT. Its protein product is CASSFGTGGSGQPQHF. V usage is TRBV5-6 and J usage is TRBJ1-5, with TRBD1 matching 9 bases. Germline CDR1 reads SGHDT; CDR2 reads YYEEEE. The CDR3 sequence is 16 residues long. Trimming removed 2 bases from V and 6 bases from J; junction bases left unmatched: 9.

The chain couples TRBV6-6 to TRBJ1-4; D is unresolved. The germline V gene has CDR1 MNHNY and CDR2 SVGAGI (reference sequence). V lost 6 bases, J lost 8 bases, and 16 bases lay in between. CDR3 length: 14 amino acids. Here the CDR3 reads CASSWRGLGEKLFF. CDR3 bases: TGTGCCAGCAGCTGGAGAGGGTTAGGAGAAAAACTGTTTTTT.

The genes are TRBV19 and TRBJ1-1; D gene ambiguous. Trimming pared 5 bases from V and 4 bases from J, leaving 11 bases between. The CDR3 consists of 13 residues. The germline V gene encodes CDR1 LNHDA and CDR2 SQIVND (reference sequence). The CDR3 region is CASSVGRATEAFF. The CDR3 region has the DNA TGTGCCAGTAGTGTTGGGCGAGCCACTGAAGCTTTCTTT.

This sequence joins TRBV30 and TRBJ2-5, with 13 bases fitting TRBD2. Looked up from germline, CDR1 is GTSNPN and CDR2 is SVGIG (reference sequence). With 4 bases clipped from V and 7 bases from J, the junction kept 6 bases outside the gene matches. This CDR3 contains 14 residues. The CDR3 loop is CAWKTSGGAGTQYF. The CDR3 region has the DNA TGTGCCTGGAAAACTAGCGGGGGGGCCGGGACCCAGTACTTC.

This clone was found a few times. The chain carries TRBV19 and TRBJ1-2; TRBD1 matches at 7 bases. There are 16 residues in the CDR3. After removal of 6 bases from V and 2 bases from J, the junction contained 12 bases not matched to a gene. Germline V lookup: CDR1 LNHDA, CDR2 SQIVND (reference sequence). CDR3 residues: CASRPGTAQGNYGYTF. DNA of the CDR3: TGTGCCAGTAGACCTGGGACAGCCCAGGGGAACTATGGCTACACCTTC.

With respect to this clone: Other DNA sequences from this sample encode an identical CDR3 as well. CDR3 bases: TGTGCCATCAGCGGGACAGGGTCAAACTATGGCTACACCTTC. Translated: CAISGTGSNYGYTF. The chain combines TRBV10-3 with TRBJ1-2, with 9 bases identical to TRBD1. V was pared by 6 bases and J by 2 bases, with 4 bases of the junction left unmatched. The CDR3 is 14 residues long. Germline CDR1 ENHRY, CDR2 SYGVKD.

This chain links TRBV4-1 with TRBJ2-3, with D perhaps matching TRBD1 or TRBD2 (5 bases each). Germline V gene data show CDR1 as MGHRA and CDR2 as YSYEKL. The CDR3 spans 16 residues. The V and J ends lost 4 bases and 2 bases respectively, with 16 bases between them. The CDR3 reads CASSPTGTVPTDTQYF. For the CDR3, the DNA is TGCGCCAGCAGCCCTACCGGGACGGTCCCCACAGATACGCAGTATTTT.

This chain joins TRBV7-2 and TRBJ1-2, with D unresolved. The CDR3 covers 13 residues. V was clipped by 4 bases and J by 2 bases, with 8 bases between them. Germline loops: CDR1 SGHTA, CDR2 FQGNSA. CDR3 sequence (DNA): TGTGCCAGCAGCTCCCGGGAGAACTATGGCTACACCTTC. Protein sequence: CASSSRENYGYTF.

This rearrangement joins TRBV30 to TRBJ1-2, with TRBD1 identical over 9 bases. After removal of 3 bases from V and 8 bases from J, the junction contained 7 bases not matched to a gene. The germline V gene has CDR1 GTSNPN and CDR2 SVGIG (reference sequence). The CDR3 contains 13 residues. Here the CDR3 reads CAWRGQGTAGYTF. CDR3 nucleotide sequence: TGTGCCTGGAGGGGACAGGGTACGGCCGGCTACACCTTC.

The rearrangement uses TRBV11-3 and TRBJ2-3; no firm D call. This CDR3 has 14 amino acids. The ends were cut back, 1 base at V and 0 bases at J, with 5 bases in the middle. CDR1 and CDR2 (germline): SGHNT, YENEEA. The CDR3 reads CASSLGTSTDTQYF. CDR3 nucleotide sequence: TGTGCCAGCAGCTTAGGAACTAGCACAGATACGCAGTATTTT.

This clone was seen a handful of times. The chain is built from TRBV29-1 and TRBJ1-1, with 8 bases matching TRBD1. From germline, CDR1 is SQVTM and CDR2 ANQGSEA. The V gene end was trimmed by 5 bases and the J gene end by 6 bases; junction bases not matched to a gene: 5. The CDR3 runs to 12 residues. CDR3 protein: CSVHRTGSEAFF. The CDR3 DNA sequence: TGCAGCGTTCACCGGACAGGGTCTGAAGCTTTCTTT.

V and J are TRBV19 and TRBJ1-1; TRBD1 matches at 10 bases. The CDR3 consists of 16 residues. The J segment lost 1 base and the V segment lost 4 bases, leaving 6 bases of the junction unmatched. Germline loops: CDR1 LNHDA, CDR2 SQIVND (reference sequence). CDR3 DNA sequence: TGTGCCAGTAGTACGCGACAGGGGGCCAGGAACACTGAAGCTTTCTTT. This translates into CASSTRQGARNTEAFF.

This clone turned up a few times. The chain couples TRBV4-2 to TRBJ1-5; D unclear. The CDR3 spans 14 residues. Trimming took 1 base from V and 5 from J, leaving 9 bases between them. Germline V gene lookup returns CDR1 LGHNA and CDR2 YNFKEQ. CDR3 coding DNA: TGTGCCAGCAGCCAAGGGTCCCCCCATCAGCCCCAGCATTTT. This codes for CASSQGSPHQPQHF.

The genes are TRBV6-6 and TRBJ1-2, with D maybe TRBD1 (6 bases). CDR1 and CDR2 from the germline V gene are MNHNY and SVGAGI (reference sequence). Trimming shortened V by 7 bases and J by 6 bases, and 21 bases separated the two germline ends. The CDR3 sequence is 15 residues long. The CDR3 protein is CASTSRFRGSDGYTF. CDR3 sequence (DNA): TGTGCCAGCACGTCTAGGTTCAGGGGAAGCGATGGCTACACCTTC.

V usage is TRBV5-8 and J usage is TRBJ2-2; 7 bases align to TRBD2. Losses at the gene ends were 0 bases for V and 6 bases for J; bases not matched to a gene: 11. The CDR3 consists of 17 residues. Germline lookup yields CDR1 SGHTS and CDR2 YDEGEE. The CDR3 here is CASSLAGGTLFAGELFF. The CDR3 nucleotides read TGTGCCAGCAGCTTGGCCGGGGGGACGCTCTTTGCCGGGGAGCTGTTTTTT.

The CDR3 protein is CASSSGRGHQPQHF. The CDR3 DNA sequence: TGTGCCAGCAGCTCGGGACGGGGACATCAGCCCCAGCATTTT. The chain recombines TRBV7-9 with TRBJ1-5, with D tentatively TRBD1 (5 bases). The germline V and J ends were trimmed by 4 bases and 5 bases, with 12 bases remaining between them. Germline V gene data show CDR1 as SEHNR and CDR2 as FQNEAQ (reference sequence). The CDR3 totals 14 residues.